These T cell receptor beta chains were read from a single sample in a study of blood T cell repertoires in COVID-19. Clones were read by immunoSEQ multiplex PCR, and TCRdb kept only the in-frame ones, dropping some. Counted here are under 200,000 clones, roughly nine tenths occurring once; the ten biggest clones make up 9.5% to 12%. Sequencing was carried out using peripheral blood. Receptors were obtained from a woman in her sixties with COVID-19, enrolled during active disease. Both conserved end residues are part of each CDR3. Fields, in order: J gene, clone size, V gene, D gene, CDR3 DNA, CDR3 protein. A D gene is named only where the DNA matches it firmly. Size tells how often a clone was seen (once, few, many) or the class of an expanded clone, and some rows leave it out.

TRBJ1-5	NA	TRBV19	TRBD1	TGTGCCAGTAGGGGGACAGTAAATCAGCCCCAGCATTTT	CASRGTVNQPQHF
TRBJ1-6	once	TRBV27	TRBD1	TGTGCCAGCAGTTATCTGACAGGGGGCGAAAATTCACCCCTCCACTTT	CASSYLTGGENSPLHF
TRBJ1-3	NA	TRBV6-5	NA	TGTGCCAGCAGTTACTCCAGAGGAAACACCATATATTTT	CASSYSRGNTIYF
TRBJ2-3	NA	TRBV5-6	NA	TGTGCCAGCAGCTTTCTAGAACGGACAGATACGCAGTATTTT	CASSFLERTDTQYF
TRBJ2-1	NA	TRBV6-2/TRBV6-3	TRBD1	TGTGCCAGCAGTTACGTCCCGACAGGGGGCAGGGATGAGCAGTTCTTC	CASSYVPTGGRDEQFF
TRBJ2-1	once	TRBV9	TRBD1	TGTGCCAGCAGCAAACGACAGGGGTACGACAATGAGCAGTTCTTC	CASSKRQGYDNEQFF
TRBJ1-2	once	TRBV5-1	TRBD1	TGCGCCAGCAGCTTCCAGAACAGGGGACCAGCTAACTATGGCTACACCTTC	CASSFQNRGPANYGYTF
TRBJ2-2	NA	TRBV24-1	TRBD1	TGTGCCACCAGTCCAGGGGGACAGGGTTTTGCCGGGGAGCTGTTTTTT	CATSPGGQGFAGELFF
TRBJ1-2	NA	TRBV3-1/TRBV3-2	NA	TGTGCCAGCAGCCAAGATCCCAGGGGCTATGGCTACACCTTC	CASSQDPRGYGYTF
TRBJ1-4	few	TRBV9	NA	TGTGCCAGCAGCCCCCGCGTTGCTTATAATGAAAAACTGTTTTTT	CASSPRVAYNEKLFF
TRBJ1-4	once	TRBV5-8	NA	TGTGCCAGCAGCTTGTGGCAGGGAGGAACTAATGAAAAACTGTTTTTT	CASSLWQGGTNEKLFF
TRBJ1-1	NA	TRBV28	TRBD1	TGTGCCAGCAGTCCGTGGACAGGGGACACTGAAGCTTTCTTT	CASSPWTGDTEAFF
TRBJ2-2	NA	TRBV27	NA	TGTGCCAGCGGGAGGCAGACCATAACCAACACCGGGGAGCTGTTTTTT	CASGRQTITNTGELFF
TRBJ1-1	NA	TRBV3-1/TRBV3-2	NA	TGTGCCAGCAGCCAAGAGAGGGGGACGATGAACACTGAAGCTTTCTTT	CASSQERGTMNTEAFF
TRBJ2-2	few	TRBV6-4	TRBD1	TGTGCCAGCAGCCCCGGGACAGGGGGCACCGGGGAGCTGTTTTTT	CASSPGTGGTGELFF
TRBJ1-6	NA	TRBV27	NA	TGTGCCAGCAGTTTAAACCTAGTAAATTCACCCCTCCACTTT	CASSLNLVNSPLHF
TRBJ2-7	NA	TRBV19	TRBD1	TGTGCCAGTAGTATAACCGGGACAGGCCCCGGCGAGCAGTACTTC	CASSITGTGPGEQYF
TRBJ2-3	few	TRBV7-9	TRBD2	TGTGCCAGCAGCTCCACAGGGACTAGCGGAAGCACAGATACGCAGTATTTT	CASSSTGTSGSTDTQYF
TRBJ2-2	NA	TRBV2	TRBD2	TGTGCCAGCAGGCGGGAGCTAGGCACCGGGGAGCTGTTTTTT	CASRRELGTGELFF
TRBJ1-5	NA	TRBV30	TRBD1	TGTGCCTGGAGTGTACGTCCGACAGGGAACGTGCATCAGCCCCAGCATTTT	CAWSVRPTGNVHQPQHF
TRBJ1-5	NA	TRBV6-6	TRBD1	TGTGCCAGCAGTTTAGGACAGGGGATTAGCAATCAGCCCCAGCATTTT	CASSLGQGISNQPQHF